These T cell receptor beta chains were read from a single sample in a study of cytomegalovirus exposure and HLA in healthy donors. Data came from immunoSEQ multiplex PCR; TCRdb stores just in-frame clones and leaves some out. This table holds about 110,000 clones, about three quarters found once. The specimen was PBMCs. These receptors all come from a woman in her thirties or forties in good health and CMV-seropositive. Each CDR3 is given with its conserved first and last residue. Fields, in order: J gene, D gene, V gene, clone size, CDR3 protein, CDR3 DNA. A D gene is named only where the DNA matches it firmly. Rows may omit the clone size; those that give it use once, few, many or a size class.

j_call: TRBJ2-1
d_call: TRBD2
v_call: TRBV19
clone_size: -
cdr3_aa: CASIEAGDAYNEQFF
cdr3_nt: TGTGCCAGTATTGAGGCGGGAGACGCCTACAATGAGCAGTTCTTC

j_call: TRBJ1-4
d_call: -
v_call: TRBV28
clone_size: once
cdr3_aa: CASSLYWGQKSQLFF
cdr3_nt: TGTGCCAGCAGTTTATATTGGGGGCAGAAGTCGCAACTGTTTTTT

j_call: TRBJ1-6
d_call: -
v_call: TRBV5-6
clone_size: -
cdr3_aa: CASSLTGNTSPLHF
cdr3_nt: TGTGCCAGCAGCTTGACAGGGAATACTTCACCCCTCCACTTT

j_call: TRBJ1-2
d_call: TRBD1
v_call: TRBV5-8
clone_size: -
cdr3_aa: CASSLGGTGDGYTF
cdr3_nt: TGTGCCAGCAGCTTGGGCGGGACAGGTGATGGCTACACCTTC

j_call: TRBJ2-5
d_call: -
v_call: TRBV11-2
clone_size: once
cdr3_aa: CASSSPPGETQYF
cdr3_nt: TGTGCCAGCAGCTCCCCCCCCGGAGAGACCCAGTACTTC

j_call: TRBJ2-7
d_call: TRBD1
v_call: TRBV19
clone_size: -
cdr3_aa: CASSIGTETYEQYF
cdr3_nt: TGTGCCAGTAGTATCGGGACAGAGACCTACGAGCAGTACTTC

j_call: TRBJ1-5
d_call: -
v_call: TRBV28
clone_size: -
cdr3_aa: CASSQRGPRWPQHF
cdr3_nt: TGTGCCAGCAGTCAGCGGGGACCACGCTGGCCCCAGCATTTT

j_call: TRBJ2-2
d_call: -
v_call: TRBV19
clone_size: -
cdr3_aa: CASSIRSGELFF
cdr3_nt: TGTGCCAGTAGTATACGGTCCGGGGAGCTGTTTTTT

j_call: TRBJ2-6
d_call: -
v_call: TRBV4-3
clone_size: -
cdr3_aa: CASSQDPGEGAGAGANGLTF
cdr3_nt: TGCGCCAGCAGCCAAGATCCGGGAGAGGGGGCCGGTGCTGGGGCCAACGGCCTGACTTTC

j_call: TRBJ2-3
d_call: TRBD2
v_call: TRBV6-1
clone_size: -
cdr3_aa: CASSGIAGGPSDTQYF
cdr3_nt: TGTGCCAGCAGTGGAATAGCGGGGGGGCCCTCAGATACGCAGTATTTT

j_call: TRBJ1-1
d_call: -
v_call: TRBV15
clone_size: -
cdr3_aa: CATRLRTEAFF
cdr3_nt: TGTGCCACCCGTCTGCGGACTGAAGCTTTCTTT

j_call: TRBJ1-2
d_call: TRBD1
v_call: TRBV6-1
clone_size: -
cdr3_aa: CASSSYGTGAGGYTF
cdr3_nt: TGTGCCAGCAGTTCCTACGGGACAGGGGCAGGCGGCTACACCTTC

j_call: TRBJ2-7
d_call: -
v_call: TRBV29-1
clone_size: -
cdr3_aa: CSVGGGNTYEQYF
cdr3_nt: TGCAGCGTTGGTGGCGGGAATACCTACGAGCAGTACTTC

j_call: TRBJ1-1
d_call: -
v_call: TRBV29-1
clone_size: -
cdr3_aa: CSVVDRNTEAFF
cdr3_nt: TGCAGCGTCGTTGACAGAAACACTGAAGCTTTCTTT